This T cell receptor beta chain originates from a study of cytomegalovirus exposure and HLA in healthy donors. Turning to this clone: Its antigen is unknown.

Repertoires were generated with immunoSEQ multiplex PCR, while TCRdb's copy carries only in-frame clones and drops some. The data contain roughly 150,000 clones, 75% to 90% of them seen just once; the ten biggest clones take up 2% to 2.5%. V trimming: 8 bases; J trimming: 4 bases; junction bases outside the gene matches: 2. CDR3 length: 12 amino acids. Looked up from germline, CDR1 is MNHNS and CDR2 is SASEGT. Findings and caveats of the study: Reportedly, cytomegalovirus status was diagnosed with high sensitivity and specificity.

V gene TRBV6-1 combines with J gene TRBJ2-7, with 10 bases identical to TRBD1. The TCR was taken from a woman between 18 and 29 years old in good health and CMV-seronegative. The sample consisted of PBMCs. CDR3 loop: CASRDRGYEQYF. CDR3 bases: TGTGCCAGCCGGGACAGGGGATACGAGCAGTACTTC.